These T cell receptor beta chains were read from a single sample in a study of CD8 T cells in ankylosing spondylitis. Using its own MiXCR run on the 5' RACE reads, TCRdb lists one record per CDR3 protein. This table holds a few hundred thousand distinct CDR3 sequences, over 9.5% found once. The sample comprised blood, either unsorted or a sorted T cell fraction (not recorded which). The receptors come from a male donor with ankylosing spondylitis. Both conserved end residues are part of each CDR3.

TRBJ1-4	14	TRBV5-1	CASSPRAGDEKLFF
TRBJ2-5	16	TRBV5-1	CASSLAQTWYQETQYF
TRBJ2-3	13	TRBV12-3/TRBV12-4	CASSIHRGQRLYF
TRBJ2-7	15	TRBV5-1	CASSLVIGTAYEQYF
TRBJ1-5	14	TRBV2	CASSRDSTNQPQHF
TRBJ2-7	13	TRBV13	CASSSPELYEQYF
TRBJ2-3	14	TRBV5-1	CASSLTATTDTQYF
TRBJ2-7	13	TRBV29-1	CSVGFGGSYEQYF
TRBJ1-6	16	TRBV5-1	CASSPRAGDYNSPLHF
TRBJ2-1	16	TRBV7-2	CASSGGGAGVYNEQFF
TRBJ1-1	15	TRBV18	CASSPLQGVNTEAFF
TRBJ2-1	16	TRBV20-1	CSAPIPRASSYNEQFF
TRBJ1-1	14	TRBV20-1	CTAGWQGAYTEAFF
TRBJ1-1	14	TRBV10-3	CAIRATGVNTEAFF
TRBJ2-3	14	TRBV29-1	CSVQPGFVLDTQYF
TRBJ2-2	16	TRBV11-3	CASSLPQGRLTGELFF
TRBJ1-5	12	TRBV19	CASKETNQPQHF
TRBJ2-1	15	TRBV27	CASSLRDGFANEQFF
TRBJ2-1	17	TRBV15	CATSRSGLAGEWNEQFF
TRBJ1-6	15	TRBV18	CASSRAGAHNSPLHF
TRBJ2-5	14	TRBV12-3/TRBV12-4	CASSQSGGWETQYF
TRBJ1-5	14	TRBV7-9	CASSQWGAGQPQHF
TRBJ2-5	16	TRBV11-2	CASSRLLASGPETQYF